This T cell receptor (beta chain) was captured in a study of regulatory T cells in long-lasting Graves disease. Findings and caveats of the study: Persistent disease preferred TRBV28, TRBJ1-2 and TRBJ2-5.

Both iRepertoire HTBI primers and Arm-PCR of CDR3 regions were used to build the TCR beta libraries. TCRdb reprocessed the multiplex PCR reads with MiXCR, giving one entry per CDR3 protein. The repertoire includes 500,000 or so distinct CDR3 sequences, about 15% of them detected once, and roughly 25% sits in the top ten. Regarding time point: newly diagnosed GD, antithyroid drugs for less than 3 months. The authors made the TCR library using RNA they extracted from PBMCs. This clonotype showed up many times. Its antigen is currently unknown. V dropped 0 bases and J dropped 4; count of bases not matched to a gene: 12. The CDR3 loop spans 17 amino acids. Germline V lookup: CDR1 SGHRS, CDR2 YFSETQ. These records were also assigned to another study, of T cells in Graves' hyperthyroidism and ophthalmopathy. That work adds: Onset of ophthalmopathy came a median approximately 6.9 months after the model predicted it.

Sequenced here: peripheral blood mononuclear cells (PBMCs), sampled at new diagnosis, from a patient treated with antithyroid drugs. The sequence was collected from a woman aged 35-65 years with Graves disease. The rearrangement joins TRBV5-1 to TRBJ1-2, with TRBD1 identical over 7 bases. The CDR3 is CASSLAPDRTQGYGYTF. CDR3 sequence (DNA): TGCGCCAGCAGCTTGGCACCGGACAGGACTCAGGGCTATGGCTACACCTTC.